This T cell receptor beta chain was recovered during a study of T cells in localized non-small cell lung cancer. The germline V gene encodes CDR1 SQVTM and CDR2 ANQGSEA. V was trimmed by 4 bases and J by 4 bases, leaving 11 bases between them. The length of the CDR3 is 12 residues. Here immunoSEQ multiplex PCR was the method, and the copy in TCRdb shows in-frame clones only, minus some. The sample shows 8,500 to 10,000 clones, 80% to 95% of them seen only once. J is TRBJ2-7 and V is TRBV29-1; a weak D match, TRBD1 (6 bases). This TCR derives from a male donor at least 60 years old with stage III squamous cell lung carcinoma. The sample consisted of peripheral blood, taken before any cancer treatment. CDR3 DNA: TGCAGCGTTGGACACCAGGGGTACGAGCAGTACTTC. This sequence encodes CSVGHQGYEQYF.